The T cell receptor (beta chain) under discussion was sequenced for a study of blood T cell repertoires in COVID-19 (dated by TCRdb to about 2020). Study-level background: Samples covering the acute and convalescent phases of COVID-19 were provided by collaborators in the United States, Italy and Spain. The sample metadata nearly always contained a de-identified subject ID, COVID-19 status, age in years and sex. The material from the prospective study consisted of cDNA or gDNA derived from T cells, B-cell-depleted T cells, or PBMCs. The dataset comprised deeply sampled blood TCRbeta repertoires from subjects exposed to, actively infected with, or recovered from COVID-19. HLA class I and class II types, where available, came from metadata supplied by the sample provider rather than from assay-based typing. The samples were drawn from two sources: the first 160 participants of the ongoing ImmuneRACE study, and approximately 1,300 subjects contributed by 6 global collaborators. The repertoires were released in a freely available public database meant as a resource for research on the immune response to SARS-CoV-2.

Study-wide conclusions, independent of this receptor: Clinical and demographic metadata were provided uncurated, with the amount varying by source and participant.

A word on this clone: Its antigen target is currently unknown. Within one base of it there is no much larger clone, and no base qualities were kept.

Enrolling through a virtual design, the prospective study's participants ranged in age from roughly 18 to 95 years and lived across roughly 23 United States geographic areas. To assign participants to cohorts, the prospective study relied on clinical history that participants themselves reported in a screening survey and a study questionnaire. For ImmuneRACE Cohort 3, a participant was defined as recovered based on two consecutive negative NP/OP PCR tests, clearance by a healthcare professional, or resolution of symptoms. Each participant in the prospective study had whole blood, serum and a nasopharyngeal or oropharyngeal swab collected by mobile phlebotomists. Prospective study participants could optionally give additional blood draws and questionnaires over an approximately two-month period. Blood samples from the prospective study were shipped frozen or at room temperature prior to DNA extraction.

TCRbeta CDR3 regions were amplified from genomic DNA by means of the immunoSEQ Assay, a bias-controlled multiplex PCR. Turning to the authors' computational methods: Within the assay, amplification of reference gene primers was used to estimate how many nucleated cells each sample contained. To quantify the absolute abundance of each unique TCRbeta CDR3 rearrangement, sequence reads were collapsed and filtered. For each sample, productive Simpson clonality was calculated by taking the square root of Simpson's diversity index across productive rearrangements. This immuneACCESS table, as held by TCRdb, lists in-frame sequences with V and J called but not all clones. Of the missing ones, under half trace to an unresolved V gene in checked studies; the others have no known cause. Clonal size and the V and J genes are those of that table, whereas D and trimming came from the DNA. This sample gives around 300,000 clones in total; roughly nine tenths of them show up just once. 5.5% to 7% of the sample goes to the ten largest clones.

The CDR1 and CDR2 encoded by the germline V gene are SNHLY and FYNNEI. The CDR3 sequence holds 15 residues, the cysteine and phenylalanine included. The kept DNA is CDR3 alone, 45 bases in frame from the first base. V loses 5 bases at its end and J loses 3 bases; junction bases beyond the gene matches: 6. The rearranged chain carries TRBV2 and TRBJ1-3, with 8 bases aligning to TRBD1. The sample taken for sequencing was PBMCs or T cells enriched from blood (not recorded which). The receptor's source is a woman in her thirties or forties who had recovered from COVID-19. DNA sequence: TGTGCCAGCAGTTCGCAGGGGGCGGTTGGAAACACCATATATTTT. Its protein is CASSSQGAVGNTIYF.